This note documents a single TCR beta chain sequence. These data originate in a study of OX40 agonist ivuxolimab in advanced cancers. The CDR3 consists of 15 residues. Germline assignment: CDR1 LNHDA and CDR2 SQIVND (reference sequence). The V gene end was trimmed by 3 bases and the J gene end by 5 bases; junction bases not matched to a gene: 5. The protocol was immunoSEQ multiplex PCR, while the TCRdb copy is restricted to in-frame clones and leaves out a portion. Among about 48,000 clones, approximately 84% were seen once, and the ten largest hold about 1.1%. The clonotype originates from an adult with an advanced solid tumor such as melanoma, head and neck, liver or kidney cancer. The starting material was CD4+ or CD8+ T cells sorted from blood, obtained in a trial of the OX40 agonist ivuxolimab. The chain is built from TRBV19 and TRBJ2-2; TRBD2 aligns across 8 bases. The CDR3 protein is CASSIGLAGTGELFF. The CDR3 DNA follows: TGTGCCAGTAGTATCGGTCTAGCGGGTACCGGGGAGCTGTTTTTT.